These 8 T cell receptor beta chains were sequenced from one sample in a study of blood T cell repertoires in COVID-19. Some clones are missing from TCRdb's copy, which holds only in-frame ones; the method was immunoSEQ multiplex PCR. This repertoire shows about 150,000 clones, about 86% found once; its top ten account for about 7%. The material sequenced was peripheral blood. The source of these receptors is a man between 50 and 59 years old with active or convalescent COVID-19.

The J gene is TRBJ1-4, the V gene TRBV2; 8 bases align to TRBD1. The CDR3 extends over 14 amino acids. With 3 bases clipped from V and 8 bases from J, the junction kept 5 bases outside the gene matches. Germline assignment: CDR1 SNHLY and CDR2 FYNNEI. For the CDR3, the DNA is TGTGCCAGCAGTGACGGACAGGGTTGGGAAAAACTGTTTTTT. Amino acid sequence: CASSDGQGWEKLFF. Full variable domain (remainder filled in from reference TRBV2 and TRBJ1-4): EPEVTQTPSHQVTQMGQEVILRCVPISNHLYFYWYRQILGQKVEFLVSFYNNEISEKSEIFDDQFSVERPDGSNFTLKIRSTKLEDSAMYFCASSDGQGWEKLFFGSGTQLSVL.

The chain is built from TRBV27 and TRBJ2-3, with TRBD2 matching 9 bases. This CDR3 has 16 amino acids. CDR1 is MNHEY, CDR2 SMNVEV, per germline (reference sequence). V was pared by 2 bases and J by 1 base, with 4 bases of the junction left unmatched. DNA of the CDR3: TGTGCCAGCAGTTTAAGAGTAGCGGGGGGCACAGATACGCAGTATTTT. Its translation: CASSLRVAGGTDTQYF.

V gene TRBV4-3 combines with J gene TRBJ2-7; 13 nucleotides line up with TRBD2. Germline CDR1 and CDR2: LGHNA and YSLEER. There are 18 residues in the CDR3. The ends lost 3 bases at V and 5 bases at J; junction bases unmatched: 13. The CDR3 here is CASSQWGKGTSGVHEQYF. The DNA of the CDR3 is TGCGCCAGCAGCCAGTGGGGGAAAGGGACTAGCGGGGTCCACGAGCAGTACTTC.

The chain recombines TRBV19 with TRBJ1-5, with 10 bases that match TRBD1. V gave up 4 bases and J gave up 6 bases; unmatched junction bases: 6. CDR3 length: 15 amino acids. The germline V gene encodes CDR1 LNHDA and CDR2 SQIVND (reference sequence). In DNA form, the CDR3 reads TGTGCCAGTAGTAGGGGACAGGGGACGGCTCAGCCCCAGCATTTT. Its translation is CASSRGQGTAQPQHF.

The chain links TRBV7-2 to TRBJ1-3, with 12 bases lining up with TRBD1. With 5 bases clipped from V and 4 bases from J, the junction kept 9 bases outside the gene matches. The germline V gene has CDR1 SGHTA and CDR2 FQGNSA. CDR3 length equals 17 residues. Written as DNA, the CDR3 is TGTGCCAGCAGCCTAACGGGACAGGGGGCTCAAGGAAACACCATATATTTT. This encodes CASSLTGQGAQGNTIYF.

This clone was seen just once. V usage is TRBV4-1 and J usage is TRBJ1-1, with D tentatively TRBD1 (6 bases). The CDR3 sequence is 18 residues long. Germline CDR1 and CDR2: MGHRA and YSYEKL. Deletions cut 4 bases from V and 0 bases from J, with 21 bases between. In nucleotides, the CDR3 is TGCGCCAGCAGCCCCTCGACTTATGCAGGGGCTTTGAACACTGAAGCTTTCTTT. As protein: CASSPSTYAGALNTEAFF.

The chain carries TRBV7-8 and TRBJ2-5, with TRBD1 as a possible D gene (5 bases). Germline V gives CDR1 SGHVS, CDR2 FQNEAQ. The ends were cut back, 5 bases at V and 4 bases at J, with 14 bases in the middle. There are 14 residues in the CDR3. The DNA of the CDR3 is TGTGCCAGCAGCCAAGGGGCCTCAACAGAGACCCAGTACTTC. Amino acids: CASSQGASTETQYF.

The chain is built from TRBV11-3 and TRBJ2-1, with D maybe TRBD1 (5 bases). Trimming removed 5 bases from V and 9 bases from J, with 20 bases in between. CDR1 is SGHNT and CDR2 is YENEEA in the germline V gene. The CDR3 has 15 amino acids. CDR3 sequence (DNA): TGTGCCAGCAGCCCTAAGGGGCCCCAGGCCATTGAGCAGTTCTTC. As protein: CASSPKGPQAIEQFF.